This T cell receptor (beta chain) appears in the sequencing data of a study of human T cells and chemical hapten exposure (dated by TCRdb to the early 2020s). Some background on the complete study: For sensitization, 2% DPC in acetone was applied to a roughly 2 cm by roughly 2 cm area of upper inner arm skin. Patient blood was sampled pre-sensitization (week 0) and at 2, 6 and about 24 weeks after DPC sensitization. Patch testing was done on the upper back using Finn chambers containing 0.01% DPC, and results were scored after 6 days according to International Contact Dermatitis Research Group standards. Most of the patients in the cohort were female, and the cohort covered alopecia areata with under or over 50% scalp involvement, alopecia totalis and alopecia universalis. Libraries were combined into a pool for sequencing, and differences in TCR yield between samples came mainly from small differences in library volumes within the pool. For TCR sequencing, blood came from about 29 alopecia patients at anywhere from one to four time points (pre-sensitization, 2, 6 and 24 weeks). The study tracked peripheral blood TCR repertoire changes in vivo during primary and secondary sensitization to the hapten diphenylcyclopropenone (DPC) in alopecia patients. Patients additionally received weekly therapeutic DPC doses to the scalp throughout the roughly 25-week study period. Overall study outcomes, separate from this receptor: After repeated subsampling, the strength of the expansion versus patch-test correlation and the threshold at which it became significant changed. The number of TCRs above 1 in 1000 frequency did not change with DPC sensitization; there was no evidence of global repertoire structure alterations. Alopecia, a presumed autoimmune disease, was present in all patients, so the immune response of the patients might differ from that of healthy individuals. Compared with pre-sensitization or healthy control sets, expanded TCRs formed significantly more large CDR3 similarity clusters, which is consistent with antigen-driven responses. Patch test score was positively correlated with the number of PT1 expanded TCRs, with significance at thresholds 8, 16 and 32 but not at 4.

Trimming at the junction amounts to 5 bases on V and 2 bases on J, and the germline ends lie 16 bases apart. There are 15 amino acids in the CDR3, from cysteine to phenylalanine inclusive. The kept DNA is CDR3 alone, 45 bases in frame from the first base. CDR1 is given as SGHVS and CDR2 as FQNEAQ, both from the germline V gene. What this sample's time point label stands for: pre-sensitization, week 0. The treatment or condition label corresponds to: therapeutic diphenylcyclopropenone sensitization with weekly scalp DPC. At every patch-test visit, the blood draw took place before the patch test was put on. Patients were considered eligible if aged 18 to 70, diagnosed with alopecia and deemed suitable for DPC therapy, and patients were excluded if pregnant. Total RNA was extracted from unfractionated whole blood that had been collected in Tempus Blood RNA tubes. Library creation used RACE. The sequencing machine was a NextSeq 500. During library preparation, unique molecular identifiers were attached to individual cDNA molecules so that TCRs could be counted quantitatively and reproducibly. Each blood RNA sample was used to sequence both TCR alpha and TCR beta chains. Per the authors' processing: A median of about 87,000 TCRs per sample was observed, with a range of about 23,224 to 700,000. The Decombinator software suite was used to annotate the V, J and CDR3 of the TCR reads. Every sample was subsampled to the same number of TCRs (28,000) for the PS versus PT1 abundance plots. Expanded TCRs were defined as absent before sensitization and observed at least eight times at the 2-week time point. TCRdb trimmed public reads at Q25 via fastp, called clones via MiXCR and kept in-frame beta chains. Entries that share a CDR3 protein sequence are merged under the most common genes and DNA. For this entry, the V and J calls and clone size follow TCRdb and not the study's own pipeline. For this sample the table gives roughly 260,000 distinct CDR3 sequences, of which approximately 8.4% were detected only once. Over 2% of the sample belongs to the ten largest clones.

This clonotype showed up many times. The specificity of this receptor is unknown. The input lacks base qualities; no much larger clone sits a single base away. Material: whole blood, obtained in connection with sensitization to the hapten diphenylcyclopropenone (DPC). This chain is built from TRBV7-8 and TRBJ2-7; the D gene is unclear. The TCR comes from a middle-aged woman with alopecia areata. Some clones in this sample may be carry-over from other donors' samples. The CDR3 region reads CASSVLVGQAYEQYF. The nucleotide sequence reads TGTGCCAGCAGCGTCCTTGTCGGGCAAGCCTACGAGCAGTACTTC.